This record covers a single T cell receptor beta chain. The antigen this receptor binds is unknown. Base qualities were left out, and no much larger clone turns up one base away. The data stem from a study of post-analysis software for immune sequencing data (dated by TCRdb to about 2015). General notes on the study: Disease courses on record covered relapsing-remitting, secondary progressive and progressive-relapsing multiple sclerosis, though some patients had no subtype annotation. Patient repertoires were compared against 10 to 12 previously published healthy control repertoires from donors aged about 6 to 27 years. A subset of samples was prepared in parallel using single-end sample barcoding, then pooled and co-amplified after Illumina adapter ligation.

CDR1 and CDR2, per the germline V gene, are SQVTM and ANQGSEA. The CDR3 spans 11 residues, from the cysteine through the phenylalanine. The read is trimmed to its CDR3 DNA, 33 bases read in frame from base 1. V lost 7 bases and J lost 5 bases; the stretch between them is 9 bases long. TCR beta repertoires were profiled from peripheral blood of roughly 13 young patients with multiple sclerosis to demonstrate the VDJtools post-analysis software. Multiple sclerosis patients were children and adolescents aged about 6 to 16 years. Here is what the overall study found, with its caveats: The multiple sclerosis patient group was slightly younger than the control group. Significantly lower normalized Chao1 diversity was found in multiple sclerosis patients than in controls, suggesting substantial peripheral T-cell clonal expansion. Four to six TRBV segments, including TRBV5-6, TRBV5-1 and TRBV20-1, were significantly more frequent in patients than controls. Strong co-clustering of samples prepared in the same batch was shown by direct clustering with F measure, prompting a batch-effect correction.

Receptor amplification or capture employed PCR. Sequencer: Illumina HiSeq 2500. To reduce PCR and sequencing biases, unique molecular identifiers were built into the TCR beta cDNA libraries. Approximately 500,000 cDNA molecules were obtained for every 1 to 10 million input T cells, so each molecule roughly corresponded to one T cell. Patient libraries were prepared and sequenced with the same protocol used for the earlier healthy control dataset. Samples belonging to the same batch were prepared together, multiplexed and sequenced on a shared HiSeq lane. The authors processed their data as follows. MIGEC handled the raw barcoded reads, throwing out single-read molecular identifier groups before consensus assembly and CDR3 extraction. Clonotype tables were post-analysed with VDJtools, normalizing diversity by down-sampling all datasets to the smallest sample size. In repertoire overlap clustering, CDR3 amino acid sequences, but not nucleotide sequences, were matched to correct batch-related cross-sample contamination. Starting from the raw public reads, TCRdb applied fastp trimming at Q25, assembled clones with MiXCR and retained in-frame beta chains. Entries that share a CDR3 protein sequence are merged under the most common genes and DNA. V and J calls and clone size were set by TCRdb, not the authors. This sample gives 740,000 or so distinct CDR3 sequences in total; roughly half of them show up just once. Approximately 4.4% of the sample is held by the ten biggest clonotypes.

The source material was blood. The chain is encoded by TRBV29-1 joined to TRBJ2-1; no D gene is confidently identified. The clonotype comes from a girl aged 5-17 years with multiple sclerosis. The nucleotide sequence reads as follows: TGCAGCGCTCACCAGCACAATGAGCAGTTCTTC. Translated, it gives CSAHQHNEQFF.